One sample yielded the 14 T cell receptor beta chains listed below, sequenced in a study of shared clonotypes between healthy human individuals. The repertoire was sequenced with immunoSEQ multiplex PCR; TCRdb's copy has only in-frame clones and lacks some. In the table there are 600,000 to 700,000 clones, 73% of which are singletons. Material for sequencing was memory CD4+ T cells sorted from blood. Documented subset: CD45RA-negative fraction. The receptors were gathered from a woman under 40 in good health.

This chain joins TRBV5-4 and TRBJ1-1, with 8 bases matching TRBD1. V dropped 4 bases and J dropped 6; count of bases not matched to a gene: 8. Per the germline V gene, CDR1 is SGHNT and CDR2 is YYREEE (reference sequence). The CDR3 covers 14 residues. CDR3 DNA sequence: TGTGCCAGCAGCGCGGGACAGGTGGTTCCTGAAGCTTTCTTT. It yields the protein CASSAGQVVPEAFF. The complete variable domain, with remaining parts taken from reference TRBV5-4 and TRBJ1-1, reads ETGVTQSPTHLIKTRGQQVTLRCSSQSGHNTVSWYQQALGQGPQFIFQYYREEENGRGNFPPRFSGLQFPNYSSELNVNALELDDSALYLCASSAGQVVPEAFFGQGTRLTVV.

There are a few counts of this clone. This sample includes further DNA sequences coding for the same CDR3. V gene TRBV4-1 combines with J gene TRBJ2-4, with TRBD1 as a possible D gene (5 bases). V lost 1 base to trimming and J lost 0 bases, with 7 bases between them. The CDR3 consists of 15 residues. CDR1 is MGHRA and CDR2 is YSYEKL in the germline V gene. CDR3 residues: CASSQGGLAKNIQYF. CDR3 sequence (DNA): TGCGCCAGCAGCCAAGGGGGCCTAGCCAAAAACATTCAGTACTTC.

This clone has a count of ten or more. Different DNA sequences within this sample yield the same CDR3. This chain uses TRBV9 with TRBJ2-7, with no clear D. Trimming cost V 0 bases and J 3 bases, with 7 bases left between them. Germline lookup yields CDR1 SGDLS and CDR2 YYNGEE. The CDR3 extends over 13 amino acids. The DNA of the CDR3 is TGTGCCAGCAGCGTAGCCCCAGACTACGAGCAGTACTTC. Translated, it gives CASSVAPDYEQYF.

This clone was counted a few times. The chain uses TRBV7-2 and TRBJ1-3; the match to TRBD1 covers 9 bases. V trimming: 5 bases; J trimming: 4 bases; junction bases outside the gene matches: 3. Germline V gene lookup returns CDR1 SGHTA and CDR2 FQGNSA. There are 14 residues in the CDR3. CDR3 sequence (DNA): TGTGCCAGCAGCGCACAGGGGGCCGGAAACACCATATATTTT. As protein: CASSAQGAGNTIYF.

The sample holds one count of this clone. The V and J genes are TRBV27 and TRBJ2-2, with D uncertain. The CDR3 is made up of 12 amino acids. Trimming took off 0 bases at V and 6 bases at J, with 2 bases between the two ends. The V gene's germline CDR1 is MNHEY and CDR2 SMNVEV (reference sequence). The CDR3 DNA is TGTGCCAGCAGTTTATCCCCCGGGGAGCTGTTTTTT. Translation gives CASSLSPGELFF.

This sequence joins TRBV7-9 and TRBJ2-2, with 15 positions matching TRBD2. Trimming cost V 7 bases and J 4 bases; bases outside gene matches: 7. The CDR3 is 17 residues long. Germline CDR1 SEHNR, CDR2 FQNEAQ (reference sequence). The CDR3 spells CASKLGTSGRITGELFF. CDR3 bases: TGTGCCAGCAAACTAGGGACTAGCGGGAGGATCACCGGGGAGCTGTTTTTT.

J is TRBJ1-1 and V is TRBV6-1; D unclear. The CDR3 sequence is 11 residues long. V dropped 6 bases and J dropped 5 bases, with 7 bases sitting between them. Germline V CDR1 and CDR2: MNHNS, SASEGT. The CDR3 DNA follows: TGTGCCAGCAGCCCATTGACTGAAGCTTTCTTT. Translated: CASSPLTEAFF.

The J gene is TRBJ2-3, the V gene TRBV5-1; 8 nucleotides match TRBD1. The CDR3 is 14 amino acids. Germline-derived CDR1 and CDR2 are SGHRS and YFSETQ. V lost 3 bases, J lost 6 bases, and 6 bases stayed unmatched. The CDR3 DNA is TGCGCCAGCAGCTCAATGACAGGGGCGGATACGCAGTATTTT. This codes for CASSSMTGADTQYF.

This chain uses TRBV19 with TRBJ2-2; TRBD2 agrees at 10 bases. From germline, CDR1 is LNHDA and CDR2 SQIVND (reference sequence). The CDR3 length is 18 residues. With 6 bases clipped from V and 3 bases from J, the junction kept 13 bases outside the gene matches. Here the CDR3 reads CASRNTGTSDSYTGELFF. CDR3 in DNA: TGTGCCAGTAGGAACACCGGGACTAGCGATTCCTACACCGGGGAGCTGTTTTTT.

J is TRBJ1-2 and V is TRBV25-1; D ambiguous. Trimming left V 5 bases short and J 8 bases short, with 15 bases between. This CDR3 comprises 13 residues. Per germline, CDR1 MGHDK and CDR2 SYGVNS. CDR3 in amino acids: CASSFSLSWGYTF. The CDR3 coding sequence is TGTGCCAGCAGTTTCTCACTGTCTTGGGGCTACACCTTC.

CDR3 DNA sequence: TGCGCCAGCAGTGAGTCTGGATCTCAGCCCCAGCATTTT. As protein: CASSESGSQPQHF. The V call is TRBV10-2, the J call TRBJ1-5; D gene unclear. This CDR3 is built from 13 residues. V lost 0 bases to trimming and J lost 6 bases, with 6 bases between them. Germline V lookup: CDR1 WSHSY, CDR2 SAAADI.

This clone came up once. The V and J genes are TRBV6-5 and TRBJ1-3; D is undetermined. V was pared by 3 bases and J by 0 bases, with 9 bases between. The germline V gene has CDR1 MNHEY and CDR2 SVGAGI. The CDR3 has 15 residues. CDR3 region: CASSYKKSSGNTIYF. The CDR3 coding sequence is TGTGCCAGCAGTTATAAGAAGAGCTCTGGAAACACCATATATTTT.

At least ten counts were recorded for this clone. The rearrangement links TRBV9 to TRBJ1-2; no clear D gene. The V end lost 5 bases, the J end lost 5 bases, and 10 bases lay between the germline ends. The CDR3 length is 12 residues. Germline-derived CDR1 and CDR2 are SGDLS and YYNGEE. The CDR3 sequence: CASRDGLYGYTF. In DNA form, the CDR3 reads TGTGCCAGCAGGGACGGCTTATATGGCTACACCTTC. Drawing the rest from reference TRBV9 and TRBJ1-2, the complete variable domain is DSGVTQTPKHLITATGQRVTLRCSPRSGDLSVYWYQQSLDQGLQFLIQYYNGEERAKGNILERFSAQQFPDLHSELNLSSLELGDSALYFCASRDGLYGYTFGSGTRLTVV.

A note on this clone: Other DNA sequences within the sample encode an identical CDR3. The V call is TRBV5-1, the J call TRBJ2-3; 8 nucleotides align to TRBD1. The CDR3 is 15 amino acids. V shed 0 bases and J 1 base; nucleotides not matched to a gene: 1. CDR1 and CDR2 from the germline V gene are SGHRS and YFSETQ. The CDR3 reads CASSLEGQGTDTQYF. Written as DNA, the CDR3 is TGCGCCAGCAGCTTGGAGGGACAGGGCACAGATACGCAGTATTTT.